The entry below gives a single T cell receptor (beta chain) sequence along with its context. The data were taken from a study of blood T cell repertoires in COVID-19. Using immunoSEQ multiplex PCR, the repertoire was profiled, and TCRdb retains in-frame clones only, with some absent. The sample holds about 68,000 clones, 70% to 80% seen once. Trimming took 0 bases from V and 8 from J, leaving 11 bases between them. The CDR3 loop spans 13 amino acids. CDR1 is SGHKS and CDR2 is YYEKEE in the germline V gene (reference sequence). Material for sequencing was peripheral blood. This sequence originates from a human donor in a cohort sampled during active COVID-19. This chain connects TRBV5-5 to TRBJ1-2; no clear D. The CDR3 nucleotides read TGTGCCAGCAGCTTGGATGGGAGTCGGGGCTACACCTTC. Amino acid sequence: CASSLDGSRGYTF. The full variable domain, its missing parts supplied by reference TRBV5-5 and TRBJ1-2, is DAGVTQSPTHLIKTRGQQVTLRCSPISGHKSVSWYQQVLGQGPQFIFQYYEKEERGRGNFPDRFSARQFPNYSSELNVNALLLGDSALYLCASSLDGSRGYTFGSGTRLTVV.